Each of the 7 T cell receptor beta chains below was sequenced from the same sample in a study of shared clonotypes between healthy human individuals. The assay was immunoSEQ multiplex PCR, and TCRdb's table has in-frame clones only and misses some. The table shows approximately 500,000 clones, with approximately 80% occurring only once. The specimen was PBMCs. Receptor source: a woman aged 35 to 49 in good health. Some clones in this sample may be carry-over from other donors' samples.

CDR3 nucleotide sequence: TGTGCCAGCAGCCAAGCATCCAGCGGGGGGGAAGAGACCCAGTACTTC. It encodes CASSQASSGGEETQYF. The chain employs TRBV4-2 and TRBJ2-5; 10 nucleotides match TRBD2. Germline values: CDR1 LGHNA, CDR2 YNFKEQ. The CDR3 totals 16 residues. The V segment lost 1 base and the J segment 3 bases; nucleotides outside the gene matches: 5.

The V gene is TRBV13, the J gene TRBJ2-3; D may be TRBD1 (5 bases). From germline, CDR1 is PRHDT and CDR2 FYEKMQ (reference sequence). Trimming took 2 bases from V and 6 from J, leaving 9 bases between them. This CDR3 has 13 amino acids. CDR3 nucleotide sequence: TGTGCCAGCAGCTTAAAAAGGGGCGATACGCAGTATTTT. Translating gives CASSLKRGDTQYF.

This clone was counted a single time. The V call is TRBV5-4, the J call TRBJ1-4; 7 nucleotides align to TRBD1. The germline CDR1 and CDR2 sequences are SGHNT and YYREEE (reference sequence). V lost 4 bases, J lost 6 bases, and 3 bases stayed unmatched. CDR3 length equals 13 residues. CDR3 in amino acids: CASSQGTDEKLFF. The CDR3 bases are TGTGCCAGCAGCCAAGGGACAGATGAAAAACTGTTTTTT.

The V gene is TRBV14, the J gene TRBJ1-3; TRBD1 aligns across 8 bases. The CDR3 totals 15 residues. Trimming cost V 6 bases and J 0 bases; bases outside gene matches: 4. CDR1 is SGHDN and CDR2 is FVKESK in the germline V gene. CDR3 loop: CASSRQGLSGNTIYF. For the CDR3, the DNA is TGTGCCAGCAGTCGACAGGGGCTCTCTGGAAACACCATATATTTT.

The rearrangement links TRBV29-1 to TRBJ2-5, with 8 bases that match TRBD1. V trimming: 2 bases; J trimming: 4 bases; junction bases outside the gene matches: 3. Looked up from germline, CDR1 is SQVTM and CDR2 is ANQGSEA. The CDR3 runs to 13 residues. For the CDR3, the DNA is TGCAGCGTTGAACGGACAGGGACAGAGACCCAGTACTTC. It specifies CSVERTGTETQYF.

V usage is TRBV7-8 and J usage is TRBJ2-1; TRBD2 agrees at 7 bases. The CDR3 has 14 residues. Germline lookup yields CDR1 SGHVS and CDR2 FQNEAQ. V gave up 8 bases and J gave up 10 bases; unmatched junction bases: 14. The CDR3 DNA sequence: TGTGCCAGCGTAGCTGGGAGGGCGGGGACGGAGCAGTTCTTC. Residues: CASVAGRAGTEQFF. Together with reference TRBV7-8 and TRBJ2-1, the CDR3 gives the full variable domain: GAGVSQSPRYKVAKRGQDVALRCDPISGHVSLFWYQQALGQGPEFLTYFQNEAQLDKSGLPSDRFFAERPEGSVSTLKIQRTQQEDSAVYLCASVAGRAGTEQFFGPGTRLTVL.

The chain carries TRBV27 and TRBJ2-2, with 11 bases lining up with TRBD2. Germline trimming cut 2 bases from V and 7 bases from J; bases unmatched to any gene: 3. Germline CDR1 and CDR2: MNHEY and SMNVEV (reference sequence). The CDR3 has 15 residues. CDR3 loop: CASSLGTSGRGELFF. CDR3 bases: TGTGCCAGCAGTTTAGGGACTAGCGGCCGCGGGGAGCTGTTTTTT.